Listed below are T cell receptor beta chains from one sample, sequenced in a study of T cells in localized non-small cell lung cancer. Profiled with immunoSEQ multiplex PCR; TCRdb holds only in-frame clones, not every one. Among roughly 40,000 clones, approximately 86% were seen once, and the ten largest hold around 3.4%. Source: peripheral blood, taken before any cancer treatment. These receptors were collected from a man aged 18 to 49 with stage I lung adenocarcinoma. The CDR3 runs from the conserved cysteine through the conserved F or W. D genes are given only for firm matches. Size tells how often a clone was seen (once, few, many) or the class of an expanded clone, and some rows leave it out.

d_gene: NA; v_gene: TRBV4-1; abundance: NA; j_gene: TRBJ1-2; CDR3aa: CASSQDWDNYGYTF; CDR3nt: TGCGCCAGCAGCCAAGATTGGGATAACTATGGCTACACCTTC
d_gene: NA; v_gene: TRBV11-3; abundance: NA; j_gene: TRBJ2-3; CDR3aa: CASSLQIPGAPTDTQYF; CDR3nt: TGTGCCAGCAGCTTACAAATTCCGGGGGCCCCCACAGATACGCAGTATTTT
d_gene: NA; v_gene: TRBV5-5; abundance: NA; j_gene: TRBJ2-7; CDR3aa: CASTLTRDLAYEQYF; CDR3nt: TGTGCCAGCACCTTGACCCGGGACCTAGCCTACGAGCAGTACTTC
d_gene: TRBD1; v_gene: TRBV28; abundance: few; j_gene: TRBJ1-4; CDR3aa: CASSEGGGEKLFF; CDR3nt: TGTGCCAGCAGTGAAGGGGGCGGCGAAAAACTGTTTTTT
d_gene: NA; v_gene: TRBV5-1; abundance: NA; j_gene: TRBJ1-4; CDR3aa: CASSPDGVTNEKLFF; CDR3nt: TGCGCCAGCAGCCCGGACGGCGTAACTAATGAAAAACTGTTTTTT
d_gene: NA; v_gene: TRBV9; abundance: NA; j_gene: TRBJ2-1; CDR3aa: CASSVVGSPSLDEQFF; CDR3nt: TGTGCCAGCAGCGTTGTCGGCTCTCCCTCGCTCGATGAGCAGTTCTTC
d_gene: NA; v_gene: TRBV6-5; abundance: once; j_gene: TRBJ1-5; CDR3aa: CASSYLQGPQHF; CDR3nt: TGTGCCAGCAGTTACCTACAGGGGCCCCAGCATTTT
d_gene: NA; v_gene: TRBV5-1; abundance: NA; j_gene: TRBJ1-3; CDR3aa: CASSSAEAGNTIYF; CDR3nt: TGCGCCAGCAGCTCTGCCGAAGCTGGAAACACCATATATTTT
d_gene: NA; v_gene: TRBV21-1; abundance: NA; j_gene: TRBJ1-2; CDR3aa: CASSPAGPRNYGYTF; CDR3nt: TGTGCCAGCAGTCCGGCGGGACCGCGTAACTATGGCTACACCTTC
d_gene: TRBD1; v_gene: TRBV27; abundance: NA; j_gene: TRBJ2-7; CDR3aa: CASSYSRTGLGEQYF; CDR3nt: TGTGCCAGCAGTTATAGCAGGACAGGTCTTGGAGAGCAGTACTTC
d_gene: NA; v_gene: TRBV6-6; abundance: few; j_gene: TRBJ2-2; CDR3aa: CATALGGAGELFF; CDR3nt: TGTGCCACCGCTTTAGGGGGGGCCGGGGAGCTGTTTTTT
d_gene: TRBD2; v_gene: TRBV7-9; abundance: NA; j_gene: TRBJ2-1; CDR3aa: CASSPGTSSEQFF; CDR3nt: TGTGCCAGCAGCCCCGGGACTAGCTCCGAGCAGTTCTTC
d_gene: NA; v_gene: TRBV21-1; abundance: few; j_gene: TRBJ2-3; CDR3aa: CASSKAGRGAGPGGTQYF; CDR3nt: TGTGCCAGCAGCAAAGCCGGTCGGGGGGCCGGGCCGGGAGGTACGCAGTATTTT
d_gene: TRBD1; v_gene: TRBV7-9; abundance: NA; j_gene: TRBJ2-4; CDR3aa: CASSRLSLGQGAIIQYF; CDR3nt: TGTGCCAGCAGCCGATTGTCCTTGGGACAGGGGGCGATCATTCAGTACTTC
d_gene: NA; v_gene: TRBV7-9; abundance: NA; j_gene: TRBJ1-4; CDR3aa: CASTHGDGNEKLFF; CDR3nt: TGTGCCAGCACCCACGGGGACGGGAATGAAAAACTGTTTTTT
d_gene: NA; v_gene: TRBV19; abundance: NA; j_gene: TRBJ1-1; CDR3aa: CASRQRGTEAFF; CDR3nt: TGTGCCAGTAGACAGAGGGGCACTGAAGCTTTCTTT
d_gene: NA; v_gene: TRBV2; abundance: NA; j_gene: TRBJ2-1; CDR3aa: CASSEAPYNEQFF; CDR3nt: TGTGCCAGCAGTGAGGCCCCCTACAATGAGCAGTTCTTC
d_gene: NA; v_gene: TRBV6-1; abundance: NA; j_gene: TRBJ1-6; CDR3aa: CASSTGTDNSPLHF; CDR3nt: TGTGCCAGCAGTACCGGGACGGATAATTCACCCCTCCACTTT
d_gene: NA; v_gene: TRBV29-1; abundance: NA; j_gene: TRBJ1-4; CDR3aa: CSFRQDNEKLFF; CDR3nt: TGCAGCTTTAGACAGGATAATGAAAAACTGTTTTTT
d_gene: NA; v_gene: TRBV5-1; abundance: NA; j_gene: TRBJ2-5; CDR3aa: CASSGGAFLETQYF; CDR3nt: TGCGCCAGCAGCGGGGGCGCATTTTTAGAGACCCAGTACTTC
d_gene: NA; v_gene: TRBV9; abundance: NA; j_gene: TRBJ2-1; CDR3aa: CASSALGTGEDEQFF; CDR3nt: TGTGCCAGCAGCGCCCTTGGGACTGGGGAGGATGAGCAGTTCTTC
d_gene: NA; v_gene: TRBV5-4; abundance: NA; j_gene: TRBJ1-3; CDR3aa: CASSPDLNTIYF; CDR3nt: TGTGCCAGCAGCCCTGACCTAAACACCATATATTTT
d_gene: TRBD2; v_gene: TRBV5-1; abundance: NA; j_gene: TRBJ2-1; CDR3aa: CASSSLAGGYYNEQFF; CDR3nt: TGCGCCAGCAGCTCGCTAGCGGGGGGGTACTACAATGAGCAGTTCTTC
d_gene: NA; v_gene: TRBV28; abundance: NA; j_gene: TRBJ1-2; CDR3aa: CASSLLVTQYGYTF; CDR3nt: TGTGCCAGCAGTTTATTGGTGACTCAGTATGGCTACACCTTC
d_gene: NA; v_gene: TRBV5-1; abundance: NA; j_gene: TRBJ1-5; CDR3aa: CASSFDTNQPQHF; CDR3nt: TGCGCCAGCAGCTTCGACACGAATCAGCCCCAGCATTTT
d_gene: NA; v_gene: TRBV6-6; abundance: NA; j_gene: TRBJ1-2; CDR3aa: CASSYGQGRGYTF; CDR3nt: TGTGCCAGCAGTTACGGGCAGGGTAGGGGCTACACCTTC
d_gene: NA; v_gene: TRBV4-1; abundance: NA; j_gene: TRBJ2-3; CDR3aa: CASSQGRRGTDTQYF; CDR3nt: TGCGCCAGCAGCCAAGGTAGGCGAGGCACAGATACGCAGTATTTT
d_gene: NA; v_gene: TRBV7-8; abundance: NA; j_gene: TRBJ1-4; CDR3aa: CASSIGREKLFF; CDR3nt: TGTGCCAGCAGCATCGGGCGTGAAAAACTGTTTTTT
d_gene: TRBD1; v_gene: TRBV5-1; abundance: once; j_gene: TRBJ1-1; CDR3aa: CASSLGQGTTEAFF; CDR3nt: TGCGCCAGCAGCTTGGGACAGGGGACCACTGAAGCTTTCTTT
d_gene: TRBD1; v_gene: TRBV15; abundance: NA; j_gene: TRBJ1-2; CDR3aa: CATSRGARGEDYGYTF; CDR3nt: TGTGCCACCAGCAGAGGGGCCAGGGGGGAGGACTATGGCTACACCTTC
d_gene: NA; v_gene: TRBV7-8; abundance: NA; j_gene: TRBJ2-5; CDR3aa: CASSIPPIGTQYF; CDR3nt: TGTGCCAGCAGCATACCCCCGATCGGGACCCAGTACTTC
d_gene: NA; v_gene: TRBV5-1; abundance: NA; j_gene: TRBJ1-4; CDR3aa: CASSLGSTNEKLFF; CDR3nt: TGCGCCAGCAGCTTGGGGTCGACTAATGAAAAACTGTTTTTT
d_gene: NA; v_gene: TRBV7-3; abundance: NA; j_gene: TRBJ2-1; CDR3aa: CASSLRQGLEDEQFF; CDR3nt: TGTGCCAGCAGCTTAAGGCAGGGGCTGGAGGATGAGCAGTTCTTC
d_gene: TRBD1; v_gene: TRBV7-3; abundance: NA; j_gene: TRBJ2-2; CDR3aa: CASSLGRDRDGTGELFF; CDR3nt: TGTGCCAGCAGCTTAGGCCGGGACAGGGACGGAACCGGGGAGCTGTTTTTT
d_gene: TRBD1; v_gene: TRBV5-1; abundance: NA; j_gene: TRBJ1-1; CDR3aa: CASSLGTGGAPTEAFF; CDR3nt: TGCGCCAGCAGCTTGGGGACAGGGGGCGCGCCGACTGAAGCTTTCTTT